This is a list of T cell receptor beta chains from one sample in a study of cytomegalovirus exposure and HLA in healthy donors. Profiling relied on immunoSEQ multiplex PCR, and the TCRdb table lists in-frame clones only, not all of them. The sample shows fewer than 120,000 clones, roughly nine tenths of them seen only once. Sequenced sample: PBMCs. The receptors here all came from a woman between 18 and 29 years old in good health and CMV-seronegative. Both conserved end residues are trimmed from each CDR3.

V gene: TRBV28; CDR3 protein: ASSWTGQDQPQH
V gene: TRBV9; CDR3 protein: ASSSSSYEQY
V gene: TRBV7-9; CDR3 protein: ASSASTSVDTQY
V gene: TRBV18; CDR3 protein: ASSPTGDGGHGYT
V gene: TRBV4-3; CDR3 protein: ASSHLLGDDREQY
V gene: TRBV7-3; CDR3 protein: ASSSQGGTGELF
V gene: TRBV30; CDR3 protein: AWSSGQGHSPLH
V gene: TRBV9; CDR3 protein: ASSGTGVGYGYT
V gene: TRBV7-9; CDR3 protein: ASSLGILAKNIQY
V gene: TRBV19; CDR3 protein: ASSLGPFRGIKNEQF
V gene: TRBV4-1; CDR3 protein: ASSQDWRQSNQPQH
V gene: TRBV7-3; CDR3 protein: ASSLFRGQPQH
V gene: TRBV5-1; CDR3 protein: ASSPRPYTSGEAY
V gene: TRBV19; CDR3 protein: ASSLHREGGYT
V gene: TRBV7-2; CDR3 protein: ASSLYPNQPQH
V gene: TRBV11-3; CDR3 protein: ASSLGEGSPLH
V gene: TRBV30; CDR3 protein: AWNLAAETQY
V gene: TRBV28; CDR3 protein: ASTPSRSTQY
V gene: TRBV27; CDR3 protein: ASSSTGVRKDTEAF
V gene: TRBV28; CDR3 protein: ASTKTGGRNTIY
V gene: TRBV27; CDR3 protein: ASSLGQGASYEQY
V gene: TRBV6-1; CDR3 protein: AGGTGAYQPQH
V gene: TRBV7-2; CDR3 protein: ASSEGAGATGETQY
V gene: TRBV28; CDR3 protein: ASSFWGGDEQY
V gene: TRBV5-4; CDR3 protein: ASSHGTGGNYEQY
V gene: TRBV5-6; CDR3 protein: ASSFRQIFY
V gene: TRBV29-1; CDR3 protein: SVEQGGEQETQY
V gene: TRBV2; CDR3 protein: ASSTSGRLVEQF
V gene: TRBV15; CDR3 protein: ATSRTGTYSGNTIY